These 25 T cell receptor beta chains originate from one sample sequenced in a study of blood T cell repertoires in COVID-19 (dated by TCRdb to the early 2020s). Libraries were built with the immunoSEQ multiplex PCR assay. Drawn from immuneACCESS, this table holds only the in-frame rearrangements with V and J called that TCRdb kept. Clones are partly lost; checked studies trace under half to an unresolved V gene and leave the rest unexplained. The sample table shows approximately 70,000 clones, and 88% are seen once. The top ten clonotypes cover approximately 20% of the sample. The sequenced material came from peripheral blood. The receptors derive from a human donor in a cohort sampled during active COVID-19.

The rearrangement links TRBV5-1 to TRBJ2-1; D remains unclear. CDR1 is SGHRS, CDR2 YFSETQ, per germline. V was trimmed by 3 bases and J by 4 bases, leaving 11 bases between them. The CDR3 is 14 residues long. The CDR3 DNA sequence: TGCGCCAGCAGCTACCCTACTGGTTACAATGAGCAGTTCTTC. Translation: CASSYPTGYNEQFF.

The rearrangement joins TRBV7-2 to TRBJ1-1, with 7 positions matching TRBD1. The CDR3 is made up of 15 amino acids. From germline, CDR1 is SGHTA and CDR2 FQGNSA. The J segment lost 0 bases and the V segment lost 4 bases, leaving 5 bases of the junction unmatched. CDR3 nucleotides: TGTGCCAGCAGCTGGACGGGACAGATGAACACTGAAGCTTTCTTT. It yields the protein CASSWTGQMNTEAFF.

This clone was recorded once. The chain recombines TRBV7-2 with TRBJ2-1, with a weak D call TRBD1 (6 bases). The CDR3 extends over 14 amino acids. Deletions cut 5 bases from V and 3 bases from J, with 11 bases between. Germline values: CDR1 SGHTA, CDR2 FQGNSA. The CDR3 DNA follows: TGTGCCAGCAGCCTTAGGGGGTACTACAATGAGCAGTTCTTC. Amino acids: CASSLRGYYNEQFF.

CDR3 region: CASSSVRSGANTGELFF. The CDR3 DNA follows: TGTGCCAGCAGCTCCGTGCGCAGCGGAGCGAACACCGGGGAGCTGTTTTTT. The rearrangement links TRBV7-6 to TRBJ2-2, with a possible D match to TRBD2 (5 bases). Between the trimmed V and J ends, which lost 4 bases and 0 bases, there was a span of 15 bases. The CDR3 is made up of 17 amino acids. In germline, CDR1 is SGHVS, CDR2 FNYEAQ.

The chain uses TRBV4-1 and TRBJ2-1, with D unclear. CDR1 is MGHRA, CDR2 YSYEKL, per germline. There are 12 residues in the CDR3. V was cut by 0 bases and J by 8 bases, with 5 bases left in between. The DNA of the CDR3 is TGCGCCAGCAGCCAAGAATCGGATGAGCAGTTCTTC. It yields the protein CASSQESDEQFF.

The chain has TRBV27 and TRBJ1-2, with TRBD1 identical over 8 bases. There are 15 residues in the CDR3. Germline trimming cut 7 bases from V and 6 bases from J; bases unmatched to any gene: 13. Germline CDR1 and CDR2: MNHEY and SMNVEV (reference sequence). For the CDR3, the DNA is TGTGCCAGCACCCCCCGAGGACAGGGCTATGATGGCTACACCTTC. This sequence encodes CASTPRGQGYDGYTF.

V gene TRBV7-2 combines with J gene TRBJ2-6, with D tentatively TRBD1 (6 bases). CDR3 length: 19 amino acids. Looked up from germline, CDR1 is SGHTA and CDR2 is FQGNSA. Trimming removed 0 bases from V and 4 bases from J, with 19 bases in between. The CDR3 sequence is CASSLASVGRGMGANVLTF. DNA for the CDR3: TGTGCCAGCAGCTTAGCGTCGGTGGGCAGGGGTATGGGGGCCAACGTCCTGACTTTC. Using reference TRBV7-2 and TRBJ2-6 for the parts outside the CDR3, the full variable domain is GAGVSQSPSNKVTEKGKDVELRCDPISGHTALYWYRQSLGQGLEFLIYFQGNSAPDKSGLPSDRFSAERTGGSVSTLTIQRTQQEDSAVYLCASSLASVGRGMGANVLTFGAGSRLTVL.

V is TRBV11-2 and J is TRBJ2-7, with 7 positions matching TRBD1. Trimming cost V 7 bases and J 2 bases; bases outside gene matches: 5. The length of the CDR3 is 13 residues. Germline CDR1 and CDR2: SGHAT and FQNNGV. The CDR3 coding sequence is TGTGCCAGCATGGGGCAGGGGGCCTACGAGCAGTACTTC. Its protein product is CASMGQGAYEQYF.

The V gene is TRBV15, the J gene TRBJ2-1; 9 positions agree with TRBD1. Germline loops: CDR1 LNHNV, CDR2 YYDKDF (reference sequence). The CDR3 contains 15 residues. V lost 4 bases and J lost 6; bases outside the gene matches: 7. Here the CDR3 DNA reads TGTGCCACCAGCACCAAGCGGACAGGGGTCAATGAGCAGTTCTTC. Protein: CATSTKRTGVNEQFF.

This chain links TRBV2 with TRBJ1-5, with D unresolved. V dropped 0 bases and J dropped 7 bases, with 13 bases sitting between them. CDR3 length: 15 amino acids. Germline CDR1 SNHLY, CDR2 FYNNEI. The CDR3 nucleotides are TGTGCCAGCAGTGAAGCGCTTCGGGGATACCAGCCCCAGCATTTT. This encodes CASSEALRGYQPQHF. Filled out from reference TRBV2 and TRBJ1-5, the complete variable domain reads EPEVTQTPSHQVTQMGQEVILRCVPISNHLYFYWYRQILGQKVEFLVSFYNNEISEKSEIFDDQFSVERPDGSNFTLKIRSTKLEDSAMYFCASSEALRGYQPQHFGDGTRLSIL.

The chain recombines TRBV5-4 with TRBJ2-7; TRBD2 matches at 7 bases. This CDR3 comprises 15 residues. With 3 bases clipped from V and 4 bases from J, the junction kept 10 bases outside the gene matches. From germline, CDR1 is SGHNT and CDR2 YYREEE (reference sequence). CDR3 DNA: TGTGCCAGCAGCTATCCGGGGCGGGAGTCGTACGAGCAGTACTTC. As protein: CASSYPGRESYEQYF.

The chain carries TRBV15 and TRBJ1-6; D remains unclear. Germline V lookup: CDR1 LNHNV, CDR2 YYDKDF (reference sequence). V lost 6 bases and J 0 bases, leaving 9 bases between the germline ends. The CDR3 spans 15 residues. CDR3 nucleotide sequence: TGTGCCACCAGTGATGGGAGCTCCTATAATTCACCCCTCCACTTT. Residues: CATSDGSSYNSPLHF.

This rearrangement joins TRBV7-2 to TRBJ2-7, with unresolved D. The CDR3 has 14 residues. Trimming cost V 4 bases and J 8 bases, with 18 bases left between them. Germline-derived CDR1 and CDR2 are SGHTA and FQGNSA. The CDR3 region is CASSSPGAYPKQYF. The CDR3, as DNA: TGTGCCAGCAGCTCCCCGGGTGCCTACCCTAAGCAGTACTTC.

The chain recombines TRBV4-1 with TRBJ1-1, with D perhaps TRBD1 (5 bases). The CDR3 has 16 amino acids. The V end lost 0 bases, the J end lost 0 bases, and 11 bases lay between the germline ends. From germline, CDR1 is MGHRA and CDR2 YSYEKL. In DNA form, the CDR3 reads TGCGCCAGCAGCCAAGAACAGGCGGCACTGAACACTGAAGCTTTCTTT. It is translated as CASSQEQAALNTEAFF.

The genes are TRBV3-1 (or the pseudogene TRBV3-2) and TRBJ2-5; 12 nucleotides agree with TRBD2. Germline V gives CDR1 LGHDT, CDR2 YNNKEL (reference sequence). V gave up 4 bases and J gave up 2 bases; unmatched junction bases: 11. The CDR3 runs 18 residues. CDR3 protein: CASSLRPGLAGSQETQYF. CDR3 in DNA: TGTGCCAGCAGCCTCCGACCCGGACTAGCGGGGTCTCAAGAGACCCAGTACTTC.

V usage is TRBV25-1 and J usage is TRBJ2-2; TRBD1 agrees at 10 bases. The CDR3 totals 16 residues. Unmatched junction bases numbered 5, after V lost 3 bases and J lost 4 bases. Germline CDR1 MGHDK, CDR2 SYGVNS. The CDR3 reads CASSDRGQGGTGELFF. The CDR3 coding sequence is TGTGCCAGCAGTGATCGAGGACAGGGGGGCACCGGGGAGCTGTTTTTT.

The CDR3 is CASSFQSRSNQPQHF. CDR3 coding DNA: TGTGCCAGCAGCTTTCAGTCCCGATCCAATCAGCCCCAGCATTTT. This chain links TRBV7-2 with TRBJ1-5; D remains unclear. Germline-derived CDR1 and CDR2 are SGHTA and FQGNSA. The CDR3 runs 15 residues. With 3 bases removed from V and 3 bases from J, the gap between germline ends came to 12 bases.

J is TRBJ2-6 and V is TRBV11-2, with 9 bases that match TRBD1. J gave up 8 bases and V 4 bases, and 3 bases lay outside the gene matches. This CDR3 has 14 residues. Germline CDR1 is SGHAT and CDR2 is FQNNGV. Written as DNA, the CDR3 is TGTGCCAGCAGCTGGACAGGGGATACCAACGTCCTGACTTTC. Its protein product is CASSWTGDTNVLTF.

This chain joins TRBV27 and TRBJ1-5; D possibly corresponds to TRBD1 (5 bases). Deletions cut 2 bases from V and 1 base from J, with 21 bases between. CDR3 size: 19 residues. Looked up from germline, CDR1 is MNHEY and CDR2 is SMNVEV (reference sequence). CDR3 in amino acids: CASSLSGGRVSKSNQPQHF. The DNA of the CDR3 is TGTGCCAGCAGTTTAAGCGGGGGTAGGGTTTCCAAAAGCAATCAGCCCCAGCATTTT.

The chain carries TRBV5-4 and TRBJ2-2; D gene ambiguous. The CDR3 totals 13 residues. V lost 4 bases, J lost 2 bases, and 6 bases lay in between. CDR1 and CDR2 (germline): SGHNT, YYREEE (reference sequence). As DNA, the CDR3 is TGTGCCAGCAGCCCCCAAAACACCGGGGAGCTGTTTTTT. Protein product: CASSPQNTGELFF.

The chain carries TRBV24-1 and TRBJ2-1, with D possibly TRBD2 on 6 matching bases. CDR3 length: 15 residues. Trimming left V 3 bases short and J 3 bases short, with 11 bases between. Per the germline V gene, CDR1 is KGHDR and CDR2 is SFDVKD. CDR3 amino acids: CATSDPSTSYNEQFF. DNA of the CDR3: TGTGCCACCAGTGATCCTTCGACTAGCTACAATGAGCAGTTCTTC.

A single count supports this clone. The genes are TRBV7-9 and TRBJ2-5; 10 positions agree with TRBD2. The length of the CDR3 is 15 residues. The V segment lost 2 bases and the J segment 5 bases; nucleotides outside the gene matches: 5. Germline V lookup: CDR1 SEHNR, CDR2 FQNEAQ (reference sequence). In DNA form, the CDR3 reads TGTGCCAGCAGCTTAAGCGGGGGGGCCTTTGAGACCCAGTACTTC. Translated, it gives CASSLSGGAFETQYF.

This clone was seen only once. The rearrangement links TRBV10-1 to TRBJ2-3; TRBD2 agrees at 9 bases. The CDR3 length is 16 residues. The J segment lost 2 bases and the V segment lost 0 bases, leaving 3 bases of the junction unmatched. The germline CDR1 and CDR2 sequences are WNHNN and SYGVQD (reference sequence). CDR3 nucleotide sequence: TGCGCCAGCAGTGAGTCTGGCGGGGGGGCCACAGATACGCAGTATTTT. It specifies CASSESGGGATDTQYF.

The V and J genes are TRBV18 and TRBJ2-1, with 12 bases fitting TRBD2. There are 18 residues in the CDR3. In germline, CDR1 is KGHSH, CDR2 LQKENI. V lost 3 bases, J lost 4 bases, and 10 bases stayed unmatched. CDR3: CASSPRTSGAGAYNEQFF. CDR3 nucleotides: TGTGCCAGCTCACCCCGGACTAGCGGGGCGGGGGCTTACAATGAGCAGTTCTTC.

The gene calls are TRBV19 and TRBJ2-7; 9 nucleotides align to TRBD1. V lost 5 bases and J lost 2; bases outside the gene matches: 4. The CDR3 is made up of 14 amino acids. Per germline, CDR1 LNHDA and CDR2 SQIVND (reference sequence). The CDR3 DNA reads TGTGCCAGTAGTTATCGACAGGGGGCCTACGAGCAGTACTTC. It yields the protein CASSYRQGAYEQYF.